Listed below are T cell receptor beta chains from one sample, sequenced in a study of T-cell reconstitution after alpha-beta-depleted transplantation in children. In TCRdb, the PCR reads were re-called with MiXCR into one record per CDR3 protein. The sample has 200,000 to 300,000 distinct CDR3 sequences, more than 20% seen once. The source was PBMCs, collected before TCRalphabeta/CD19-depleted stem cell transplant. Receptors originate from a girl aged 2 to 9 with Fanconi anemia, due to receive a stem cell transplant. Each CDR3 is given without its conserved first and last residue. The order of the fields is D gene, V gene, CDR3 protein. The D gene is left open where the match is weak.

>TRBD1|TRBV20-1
SADRAYGYT
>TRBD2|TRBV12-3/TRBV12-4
ASSLAPGLAHNEQF
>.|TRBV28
ASRGVQPNEKVF
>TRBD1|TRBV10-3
AISVGTGPQETQY
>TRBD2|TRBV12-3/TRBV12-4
ASSSRAGGPRTGELF
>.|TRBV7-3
ASSLTEGPGTEAF
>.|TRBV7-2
ASSPTLTDTQY
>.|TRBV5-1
ASSLAWGTDTQY
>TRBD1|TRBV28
ASSFGDRTNSPLH
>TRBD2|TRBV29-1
SVEGTSGSYNEQF
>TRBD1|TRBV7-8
ASSLEGTGLANYGYT
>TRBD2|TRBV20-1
CARRNSGVESYEQY
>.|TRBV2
ASSGPPSTQY
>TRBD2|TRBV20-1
SARGTSGRFNEQF
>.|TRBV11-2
ASSLGGRPYEQY